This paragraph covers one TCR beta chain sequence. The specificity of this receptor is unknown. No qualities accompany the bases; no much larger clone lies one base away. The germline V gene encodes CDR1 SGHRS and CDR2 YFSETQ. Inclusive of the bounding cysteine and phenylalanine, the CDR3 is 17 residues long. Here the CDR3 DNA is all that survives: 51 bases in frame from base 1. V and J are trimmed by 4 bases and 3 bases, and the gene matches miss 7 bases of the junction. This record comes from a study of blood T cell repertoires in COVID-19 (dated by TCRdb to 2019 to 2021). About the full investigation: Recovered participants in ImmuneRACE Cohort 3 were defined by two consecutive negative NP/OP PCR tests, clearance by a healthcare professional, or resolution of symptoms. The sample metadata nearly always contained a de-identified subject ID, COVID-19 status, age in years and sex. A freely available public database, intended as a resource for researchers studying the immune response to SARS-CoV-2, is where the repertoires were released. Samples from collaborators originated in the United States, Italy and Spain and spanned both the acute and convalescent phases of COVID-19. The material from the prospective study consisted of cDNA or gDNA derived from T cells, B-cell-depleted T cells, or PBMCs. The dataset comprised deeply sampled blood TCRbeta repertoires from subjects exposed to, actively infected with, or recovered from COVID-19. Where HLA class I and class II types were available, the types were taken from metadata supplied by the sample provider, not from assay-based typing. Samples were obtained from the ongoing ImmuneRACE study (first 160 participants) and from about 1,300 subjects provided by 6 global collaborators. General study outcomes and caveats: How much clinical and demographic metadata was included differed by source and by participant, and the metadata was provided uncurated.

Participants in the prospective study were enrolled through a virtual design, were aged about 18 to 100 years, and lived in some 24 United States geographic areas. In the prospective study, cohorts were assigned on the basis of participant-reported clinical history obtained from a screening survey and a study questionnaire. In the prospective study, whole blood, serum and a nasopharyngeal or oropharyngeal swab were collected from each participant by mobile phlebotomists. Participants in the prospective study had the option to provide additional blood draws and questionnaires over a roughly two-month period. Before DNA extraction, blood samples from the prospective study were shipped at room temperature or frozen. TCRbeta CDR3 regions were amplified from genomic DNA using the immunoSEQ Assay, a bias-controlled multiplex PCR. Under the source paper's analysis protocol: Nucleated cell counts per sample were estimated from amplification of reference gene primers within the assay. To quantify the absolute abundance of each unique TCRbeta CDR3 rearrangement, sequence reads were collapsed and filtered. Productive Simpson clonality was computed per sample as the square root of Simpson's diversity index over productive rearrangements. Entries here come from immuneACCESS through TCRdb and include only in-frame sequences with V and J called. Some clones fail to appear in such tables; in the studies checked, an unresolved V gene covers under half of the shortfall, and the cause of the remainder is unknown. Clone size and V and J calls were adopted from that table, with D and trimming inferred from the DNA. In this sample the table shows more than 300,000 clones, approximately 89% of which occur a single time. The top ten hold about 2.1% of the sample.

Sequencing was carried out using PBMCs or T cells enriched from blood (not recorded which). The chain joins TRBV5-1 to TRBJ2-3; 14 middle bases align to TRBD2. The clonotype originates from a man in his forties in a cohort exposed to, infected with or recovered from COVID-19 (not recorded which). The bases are TGCGCCAGCAGCCCGGGACTAGCGGGAGTCATGACAGATACGCAGTATTTT. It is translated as CASSPGLAGVMTDTQYF.